This section outlines one TCR beta chain sequence together with its context. The antigen it binds to is not known. Base qualities are not at hand, and no much larger clone is one base apart. The cohort was made up of around 720 healthy bone marrow donors. All cohort members were sampled while nominally healthy, although unrecorded immune exposures were likely present. The donor was CMV seropositive and was included in the group of around 300 seropositive cohort members. A peripheral blood sample was provided by each donor, and peripheral blood mononuclear cells were used for TCR beta sequencing. Genomic DNA extraction from the blood cell samples was performed with the Qiagen DNeasy Blood Extraction Kit. This sample was included in a study of cytomegalovirus exposure and HLA in healthy donors (dated by TCRdb to about 2017). As for the study more broadly: An earlier analysis of roughly 500 of the donors reported 250 to 350 Gb of sequence data and around 110 million unique TCR beta sequences obtained from some 170 million T cells. The study profiled the T cell repertoires of about 720 subjects by immunosequencing and related them to cytomegalovirus serostatus. A later genetic analysis took genome-wide SNP genotypes for 398 of the 666 donors and used that subset as a discovery cohort. An earlier analysis of around 580 of the donors used high-throughput TCR beta sequencing to judge whether each TCR beta V gene segment behaved as functional or pseudogenic. Among a few hundred genotyped donors of the cohort, an average of approximately 230,000 unique TCR beta nucleotide sequences were sequenced per donor, roughly a sixth of them non-productive. The study aimed to test whether signatures of past pathogen exposure could be identified by cataloging public T cell receptors. The number of donors typed differed by locus, with roughly 620-630 for A, B, C, DRB1 and DQB1, 522 for DQA1, 600 to 610 for DPA1, and some 440 for DPB1. The study combined high-throughput TCR immunosequencing, statistical association of individual TCRs with disease status, and machine learning to predict cytomegalovirus infection status. Among the roughly 390 genotyped donors, approximately 76% belonged to the genetic ancestry cluster associated with self-reported Caucasian donors. HLA typing covered class I and class II loci at four-digit resolution. Donor age, sex, ethnicity and CMV serostatus were compiled together with the repertoire data. In addition to the first cohort of 666 subjects, a separate validation cohort of over 90 different subjects was used. A handful of DR-DQ haplotypes were handled as single units for association and clustering because linkage in the cohort was strong. Every discovery cohort repertoire had been produced on one sequencing platform. An early release that covered some 640 HLA-typed donors contained approximately 320 gigabases of sequencing data and roughly 84 million unique TCR sequences. The later analysis used no new phenotypic data to find candidate immune exposures, relying instead on TCR beta sequences and their occurrence across donors. In a later analysis, previously published TCR beta repertoires from 550 to 700 donors were re-analyzed and high-resolution HLA genotyping was added so that TCR occurrence patterns could be studied.

Results the study describes overall, beyond this receptor: The authors suggested that the approach could potentially be generalized to other disease states and immunological phenotypes. In both the original and validation cohorts, the classifier was reported to diagnose cytomegalovirus status with high specificity and sensitivity. The sequencing pipeline was judged likely to have produced a cluster of highly shared sequence variants as a technical artifact. According to a later analysis, most CMV-associated TCR beta chains appeared to be HLA-restricted, and the HLA associations seemed to be driven largely by CMV exposure. A later analysis reported that several top co-occurrence clusters appeared linked to parvovirus B19, influenza, CMV and Epstein-Barr virus. HLA typing was unavailable for some donors at each locus, so association tests used only the typed subset. Only TCR beta chains were sequenced in this cohort, and the absence of alpha or paired-chain data limited detectable features. The presence/absence analyses assumed that sequencing depth was roughly uniform across donors, and that assumption may not be true. Strong co-occurrence of HLA alleles, especially DR and DQ, made assigning TCR associations to individual alleles difficult. A later genetic analysis reported fewer N-insertions in productive TCRs among donors in an Asian-associated ancestry cluster than the roughly 700-donor mean. Correlated functional status among segregating V segments might reflect linkage disequilibrium, but an unknown experimental factor could not be ruled out. In a later analysis, HLA-associated TCR beta chains were found to be more clonally expanded and to have lower generation probabilities than equally common non-associated chains. Immune exposure information for the cohort was limited to CMV serostatus. In a later analysis, the rate of TCR association differed among HLA loci, with DRB1 alleles having the most associated TCRs and HLA-C alleles having the fewest. An association between a missense DCLRE1C variant and V-gene and J-gene trimming of TCR beta chains was found in a later genetic analysis and replicated in an independent cohort. In the study, around 150 TCR beta chains were listed as associated with cytomegalovirus. At a false discovery rate of 0.05, a later analysis linked 15,000 to 20,000 TCR beta sequences to specific HLA alleles. Because counts were too low, under 20 rarely observed V segments, including chromosome 9 orphons, were left out of the earlier analysis of some 640 of the donors. Most TCR sequences were observed very rarely across donors, whereas some public TCRs were present in many individuals. A further reported finding was that TCR beta sequences accurately predicted the HLA-A and HLA-B alleles for most subjects in the first cohort. A few of the identified cytomegalovirus-associated TCR beta chains were confirmed in vitro to be specific for cytomegalovirus antigens. An earlier analysis of 587 of the donors showed that most TCR beta V segments appeared in productive rearrangements either about 90% or about 30% of the time, which broadly matched IMGT annotations.

Libraries came from the immunoSEQ multiplex PCR assay. The multiplex PCR relied on a mix of 60 forward primers for TCR Vbeta segments and 13 reverse primers for TCR Jbeta segments. Amplification of the CDR3 region of rearranged TCR beta genes was performed with a multiplex PCR assay on genomic DNA. Amplified TCR beta libraries were sequenced as 87-base-pair reads on the Illumina HiSeq System. In the source study's methods: A later analysis counted around 72 million unique TCR beta chains across the 666 repertoires, and some 11 million of these chains were shared by at least two donors. Raw reads were error-corrected and collapsed into unique sequences with a nearest-neighbor algorithm that merged closely related sequences to remove PCR and sequencing errors. Alignment of CDR3 sequences to IMGT reference sequences was used to assign V, D and J gene segments. Each retained sequence needed at least a six-nucleotide match to both a V gene segment and a J gene segment. A rearrangement was called productive if the CDR3 had no stop codons and remained in frame with V and J, and every other rearrangement was called non-productive. Following IMGT convention, CDR3 was defined as the stretch from the second conserved V-encoded cysteine to the conserved J-encoded phenylalanine. The earlier analysis of around 640 of the donors excluded sequences that lacked an unambiguous match to a single V gene segment. In an earlier analysis of approximately 610 of the donors, V segments were called functional above 56.7% productive rearrangements and were called segregating when the between-donor standard deviation exceeded 5%. To diagnose cytomegalovirus status from the catalog of TCR beta chain sequences, a statistical classification framework was built. In a later analysis, V and J genes were assigned by comparing TCR nucleotide sequences against IMGT/GENE-DB human TR gene sequences. A later analysis assigned CDR3 sequences and most-parsimonious VDJ recombination scenarios with the TCRdist pipeline. In a later analysis, every TCR beta chain was defined by the combination of its CDR3 amino acid sequence and its V-gene family, and reads without a unique V-gene family were dropped. In a later analysis, 500 to 650 highly shared, low-generation-probability nucleotide sequences were removed to address suspected cross-contamination and a sequencing artifact. A later analysis calculated a clonal expansion index for each public chain from normalized within-repertoire ranks of inferred template counts. In a later analysis, generation probabilities were computed with a VDJ recombination model fitted to out-of-frame rearrangements, and the resulting probabilities were checked against IGoR. In a later analysis, hypergeometric tests were used to score TCR-TCR, TCR-HLA and TCR-CMV co-occurrence, with a repertoire-size bias correction applied to TCR pairs. In a later analysis, false discovery rates were estimated by permuting HLA or CMV assignments 20 times. In a later analysis, co-occurring TCRs were grouped using DBSCAN, with TCRdist sequence similarity added in when clustering inside HLA-allele-positive subsets. Repertoires with fewer than 30,000 or more than 120,000 public chains, plus five repertoires with anomalous nucleotide sharing, were excluded from co-occurrence clustering. The clones in this table, taken by TCRdb from immuneACCESS, are in-frame only. Not every clone is retained; where verified, under half of the shortfall comes from an unresolved V gene, and the cause of the rest is unknown. V, J and clone size reflect that table, while D and trimming were determined from the DNA. For this sample the table gives approximately 100,000 clones, of which about 79% were detected only once. The biggest ten clones account for roughly 5% of the sample.

The sample was PBMCs. The origin of this receptor is a man aged 60 to 69 in good health and CMV-seropositive.

In nucleotides, the sequence is TGTGCCAGCAGTTTCCCCGGGAAGACTGAAGCTTTCTTT. Its protein reads: CASSFPGKTEAFF. The V and J genes are TRBV6-5 and TRBJ1-1; the D gene is not confidently resolved. The CDR3 runs 13 amino acids, cysteine and phenylalanine included. CDR3 DNA is the only sequence kept; it has 39 bases, read in frame from the first base. The germline ends are 11 bases apart after V is trimmed by 4 bases and J by 5 bases. As encoded in the germline V gene, CDR1 is MNHEY while CDR2 is SVGAGI.